This entry concerns a single T cell receptor beta chain. This specimen belongs to a study of T cell responses to AZD1222 COVID-19 vaccine. Germline-derived CDR1 and CDR2 are SGHTA and FQGNSA. CDR3 size: 14 residues. V was pared by 1 base and J by 2 bases, with 8 bases between. The protocol was immunoSEQ multiplex PCR, while the TCRdb copy is restricted to in-frame clones and leaves out a portion. The sample consists of approximately 180,000 clones, just under 90% of them appearing once. The sequence was collected from an adult who received the MenACWY meningococcal vaccine as a control. The input for sequencing was peripheral blood, taken 28 days after the second dose of the MenACWY control vaccine. This chain joins TRBV7-2 and TRBJ2-5, with no clear D. The CDR3 here is CASSLETAQETQYF. CDR3 nucleotide sequence: TGTGCCAGCAGCTTAGAGACGGCTCAAGAGACCCAGTACTTC.